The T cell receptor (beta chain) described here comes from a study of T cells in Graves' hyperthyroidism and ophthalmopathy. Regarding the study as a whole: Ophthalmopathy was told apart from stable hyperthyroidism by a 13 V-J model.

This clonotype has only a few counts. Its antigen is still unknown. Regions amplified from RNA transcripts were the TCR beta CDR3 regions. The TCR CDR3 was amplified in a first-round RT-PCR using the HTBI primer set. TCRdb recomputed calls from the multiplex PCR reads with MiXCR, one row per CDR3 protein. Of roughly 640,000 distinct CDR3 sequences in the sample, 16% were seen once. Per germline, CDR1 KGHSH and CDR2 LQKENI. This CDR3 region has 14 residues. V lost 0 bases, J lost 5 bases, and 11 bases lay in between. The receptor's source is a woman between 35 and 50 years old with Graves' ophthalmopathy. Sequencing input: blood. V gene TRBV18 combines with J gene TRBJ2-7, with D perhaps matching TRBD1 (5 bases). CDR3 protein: CASSPPVRAHEQYF. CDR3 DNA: TGTGCCAGCTCACCACCGGTCAGGGCCCACGAGCAGTACTTC.